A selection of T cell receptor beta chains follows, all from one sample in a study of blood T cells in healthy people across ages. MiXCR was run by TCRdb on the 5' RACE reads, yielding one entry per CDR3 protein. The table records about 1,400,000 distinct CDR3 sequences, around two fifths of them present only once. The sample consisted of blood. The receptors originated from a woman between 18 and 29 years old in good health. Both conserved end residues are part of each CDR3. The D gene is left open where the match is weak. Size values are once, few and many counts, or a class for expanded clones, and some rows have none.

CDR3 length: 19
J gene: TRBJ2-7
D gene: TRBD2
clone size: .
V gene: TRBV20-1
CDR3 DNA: TGCAGTGCTAGAGAAGTTTTGCGGGAGGGTACCTTAAGCTCCTACGAGCAGTACTTC
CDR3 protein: CSAREVLREGTLSSYEQYF

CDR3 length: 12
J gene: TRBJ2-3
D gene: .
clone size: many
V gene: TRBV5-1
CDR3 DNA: TGCGCCAGCAGCTCGACGGCAGATACGCAGTATTTT
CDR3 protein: CASSSTADTQYF

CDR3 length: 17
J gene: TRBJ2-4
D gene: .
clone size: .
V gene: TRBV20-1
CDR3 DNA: TGCAGTGCTAGAGAATCGGGGAGATCACTAGCCAAAAACATTCAGTACTTC
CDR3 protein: CSARESGRSLAKNIQYF

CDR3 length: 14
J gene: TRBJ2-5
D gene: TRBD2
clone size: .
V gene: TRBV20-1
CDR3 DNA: TGCAGTGCGGAAACTAGCGGGAAAAGGAATGAGCAGTACTTC
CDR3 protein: CSAETSGKRNEQYF

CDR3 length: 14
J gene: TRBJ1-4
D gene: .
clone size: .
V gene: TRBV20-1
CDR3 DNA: TGCAGTGCCGAAGGGAGGACAACTAATGAAAAACTGTTTTTT
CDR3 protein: CSAEGRTTNEKLFF

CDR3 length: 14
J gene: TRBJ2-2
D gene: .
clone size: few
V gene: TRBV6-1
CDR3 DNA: TGTGCCAGCAATATGCAGGGCGACACCGGGGAGCTGTTTTTT
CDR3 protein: CASNMQGDTGELFF

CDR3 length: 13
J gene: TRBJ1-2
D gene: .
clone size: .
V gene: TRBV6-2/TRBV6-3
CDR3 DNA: TGTGCCAGCAGGATACGGGTCCCCTATGGCTACACCTTC
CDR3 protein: CASRIRVPYGYTF

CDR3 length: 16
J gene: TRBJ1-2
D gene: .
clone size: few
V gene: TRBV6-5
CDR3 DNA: TGTGCCAGCAGTTACTCAGGGGGTGAGAAAATCTATGGCTACACCTTC
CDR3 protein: CASSYSGGEKIYGYTF

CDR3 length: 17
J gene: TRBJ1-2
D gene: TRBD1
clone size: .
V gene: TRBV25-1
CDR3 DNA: TGTGCCAGCAGTGAATCCGGAGACAGGGTTTACTTTGATGGCTACACCTTC
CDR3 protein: CASSESGDRVYFDGYTF

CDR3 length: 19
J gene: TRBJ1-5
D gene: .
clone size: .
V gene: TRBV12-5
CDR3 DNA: TGTGCTAGTGGCACCCACCTTAAAGGACAGATAGTCGGCAATCAGCCCCAGCATTTT
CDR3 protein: CASGTHLKGQIVGNQPQHF

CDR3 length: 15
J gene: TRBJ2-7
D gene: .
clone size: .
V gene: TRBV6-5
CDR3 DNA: TGTGCCAGCACCCCTTTTAGCGGCGAATCCTACGAGCAGTACTTC
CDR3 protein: CASTPFSGESYEQYF

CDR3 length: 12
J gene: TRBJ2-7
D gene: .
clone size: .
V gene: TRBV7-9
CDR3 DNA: TGTGCCGGCAGCTCCCCCTCCTACGAGCAGTACTTC
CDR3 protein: CAGSSPSYEQYF

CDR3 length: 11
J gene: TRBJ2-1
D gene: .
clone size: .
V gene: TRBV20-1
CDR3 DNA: TGCAGTGCTAGACAGGGAGAGACCCAGTTCTTC
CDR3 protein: CSARQGETQFF

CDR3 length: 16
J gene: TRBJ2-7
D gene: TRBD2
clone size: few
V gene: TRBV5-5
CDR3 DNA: TGTGCCAGCAGCTCCGATTGGACTAGCGGGAGGAACGAGCAGTACTTC
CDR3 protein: CASSSDWTSGRNEQYF

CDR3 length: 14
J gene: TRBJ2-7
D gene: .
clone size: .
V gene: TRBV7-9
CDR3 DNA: TGTGCCAGCAGCTTAAAGGGGCCGGCCTACGAGCAGTACTTC
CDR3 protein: CASSLKGPAYEQYF

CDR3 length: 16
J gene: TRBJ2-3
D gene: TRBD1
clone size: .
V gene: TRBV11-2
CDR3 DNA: TGTGCCAGCAGCCTCGGGACAGCTCCTAGCACAGATACGCAGTATTTT
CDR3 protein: CASSLGTAPSTDTQYF

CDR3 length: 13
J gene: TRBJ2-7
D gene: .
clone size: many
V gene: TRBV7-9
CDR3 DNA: TGTGCCAGCAGCTCCGGCCCCTCTTACGAGCAGTACTTC
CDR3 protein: CASSSGPSYEQYF

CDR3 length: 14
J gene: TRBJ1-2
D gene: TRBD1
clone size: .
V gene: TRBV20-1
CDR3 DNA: TGCAGTGCACCGGGACAGGGGTTTTTCTATGGCTACACCTTC
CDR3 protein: CSAPGQGFFYGYTF

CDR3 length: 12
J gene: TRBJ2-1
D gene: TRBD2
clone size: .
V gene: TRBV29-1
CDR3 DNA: TGCAGCGTTGGAATCGGGGGGGTTGAGCAGTTCTTC
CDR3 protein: CSVGIGGVEQFF

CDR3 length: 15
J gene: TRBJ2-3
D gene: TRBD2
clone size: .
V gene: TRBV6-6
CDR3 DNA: TGTGCCAGCAGATACACTAGCGGGAACGCAGATACGCAGTATTTT
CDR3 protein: CASRYTSGNADTQYF

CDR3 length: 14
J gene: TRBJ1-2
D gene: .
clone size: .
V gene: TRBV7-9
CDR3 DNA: TGTGCCAGCAGCTTAGATACAGGCCACTATGGCTACACCTTC
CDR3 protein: CASSLDTGHYGYTF

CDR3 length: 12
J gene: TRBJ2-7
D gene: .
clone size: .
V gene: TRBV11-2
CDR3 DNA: TGTGCCAGCAGCTTCCTTACCTACGAGCAGTACTTC
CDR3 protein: CASSFLTYEQYF

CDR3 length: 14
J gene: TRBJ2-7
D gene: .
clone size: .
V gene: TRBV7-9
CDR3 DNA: TGTGCCAGCAGCTCAAGGACAGCCACCTACGAGCAGTACTTC
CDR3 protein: CASSSRTATYEQYF

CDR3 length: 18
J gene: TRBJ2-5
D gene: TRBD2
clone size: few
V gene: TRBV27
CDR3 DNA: TGTGCCAGCAGCCTTCAAATCGCGTCTAGCGGGGGGTCCGAGACCCAGTACTTC
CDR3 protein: CASSLQIASSGGSETQYF

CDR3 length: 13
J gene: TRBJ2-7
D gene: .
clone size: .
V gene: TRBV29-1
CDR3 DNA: TGCAGCGTCGCGGGCCCCCAGGGAAGGGAGCAGTACTTC
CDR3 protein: CSVAGPQGREQYF

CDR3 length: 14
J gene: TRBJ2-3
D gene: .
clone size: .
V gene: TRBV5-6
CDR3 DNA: TGTGCCAGCAGCTCCCGACAGTACACAGATACGCAGTATTTT
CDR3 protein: CASSSRQYTDTQYF

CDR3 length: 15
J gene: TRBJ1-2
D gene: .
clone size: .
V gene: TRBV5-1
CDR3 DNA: TGCGCCAGCAGCCTACCCTCCCCGGAACTCTATGGCTACACCTTC
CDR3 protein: CASSLPSPELYGYTF

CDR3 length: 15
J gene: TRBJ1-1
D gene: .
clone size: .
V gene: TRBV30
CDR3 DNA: TGTGCCTGGAGTGTATCTGGGAGGTTGCGCACTGAAGCTTTCTTT
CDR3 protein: CAWSVSGRLRTEAFF

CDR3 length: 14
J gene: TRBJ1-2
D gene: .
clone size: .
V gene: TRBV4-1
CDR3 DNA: TGCGCCAGCAGCCTCCCCGCATTTGGAGGTGGCTACACCTTC
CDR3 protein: CASSLPAFGGGYTF

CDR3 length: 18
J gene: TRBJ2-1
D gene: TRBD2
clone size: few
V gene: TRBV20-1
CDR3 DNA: TGCAGTGCTAGAGATGGGACTAGCGGGGGGTCCTTGTACAATGAGCAGTTCTTC
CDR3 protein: CSARDGTSGGSLYNEQFF

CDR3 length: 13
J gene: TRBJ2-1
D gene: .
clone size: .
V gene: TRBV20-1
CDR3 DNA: TGCAGTGCTAGAGAGGCAGGGGACGGTGAGCAGTTCTTC
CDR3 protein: CSAREAGDGEQFF

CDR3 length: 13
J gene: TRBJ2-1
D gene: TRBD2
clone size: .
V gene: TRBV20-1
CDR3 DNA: TGCAGTGCTAGCCTAGCGGGAGTCTATGAGGAGTTCTTC
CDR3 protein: CSASLAGVYEEFF

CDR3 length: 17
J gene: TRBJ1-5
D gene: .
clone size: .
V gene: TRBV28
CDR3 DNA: TGTGCCAGCAGTTTGGGCAACTGGTGGCCGGGCAATCAGCCCCAGCATTTT
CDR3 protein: CASSLGNWWPGNQPQHF

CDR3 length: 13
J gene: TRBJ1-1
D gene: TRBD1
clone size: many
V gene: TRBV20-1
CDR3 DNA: TGCAGTGCTAGAGGACAGGGGGACACTGAAGCTTTCTTT
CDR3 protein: CSARGQGDTEAFF

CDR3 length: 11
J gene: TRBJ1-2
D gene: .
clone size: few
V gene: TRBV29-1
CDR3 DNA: TGCAGTATCGGGGGCGGGAATGGCTACACCTTC
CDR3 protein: CSIGGGNGYTF

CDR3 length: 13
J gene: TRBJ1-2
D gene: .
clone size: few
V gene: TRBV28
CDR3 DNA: TGTGCCAGCAGGCCAGGGCTGCAAGGGGGCTACACCTTC
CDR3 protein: CASRPGLQGGYTF

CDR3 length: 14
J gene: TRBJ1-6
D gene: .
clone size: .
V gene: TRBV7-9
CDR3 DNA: TGTGCCAGCAGTACTACGGACGGGAATTCACCCCTCCACTTT
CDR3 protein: CASSTTDGNSPLHF

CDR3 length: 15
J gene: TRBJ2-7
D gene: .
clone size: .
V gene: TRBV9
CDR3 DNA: TGTGCCAGCAGCGGCGGCGTGGGGCCGAGCTACGAGCAGTACTTC
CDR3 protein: CASSGGVGPSYEQYF

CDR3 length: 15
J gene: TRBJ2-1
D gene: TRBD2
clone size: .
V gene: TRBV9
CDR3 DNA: TGTGCCAGCAGCCCCCGACTAGCGTCGTACAATGAGCAGTTCTTC
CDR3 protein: CASSPRLASYNEQFF

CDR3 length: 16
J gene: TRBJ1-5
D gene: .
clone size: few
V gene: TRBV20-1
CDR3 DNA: TGCAGTGCTAACGGAGGCAGGACGGGGGGCAATCAGCCCCAGCATTTT
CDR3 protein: CSANGGRTGGNQPQHF

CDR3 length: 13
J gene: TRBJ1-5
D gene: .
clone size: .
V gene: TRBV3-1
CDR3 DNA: TGTGCCAGCAGCCGCTACGGCAATCAGCCCCAGCATTTT
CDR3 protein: CASSRYGNQPQHF

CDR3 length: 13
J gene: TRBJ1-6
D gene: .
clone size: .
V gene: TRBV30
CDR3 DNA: TGTGCCTGGAGTGTAAGGGGGAATTCACCCCTCCACTTT
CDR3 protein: CAWSVRGNSPLHF

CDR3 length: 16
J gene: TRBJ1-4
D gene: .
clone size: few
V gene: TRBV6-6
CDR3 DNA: TGTGCCAGCAGTTCAACTGGGCAGCGCACCGATGAAAAACTGTTTTTT
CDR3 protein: CASSSTGQRTDEKLFF

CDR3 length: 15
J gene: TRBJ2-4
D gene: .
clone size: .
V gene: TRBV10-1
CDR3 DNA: TGCGCCAGCAGTGTTTCAGGGAGAGGCAAAAACATTCAGTACTTC
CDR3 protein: CASSVSGRGKNIQYF

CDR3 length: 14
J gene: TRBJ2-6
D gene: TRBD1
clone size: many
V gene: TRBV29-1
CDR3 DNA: TGCAGCGTTGGGGACAGGGCTGGGGCCAACGTCCTGACTTTC
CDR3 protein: CSVGDRAGANVLTF

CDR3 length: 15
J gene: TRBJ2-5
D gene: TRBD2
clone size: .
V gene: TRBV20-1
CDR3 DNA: TGCAGTGCTAGTCTTGGGACTAGTCGGGGCAATGAGCAGTACTTC
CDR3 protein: CSASLGTSRGNEQYF

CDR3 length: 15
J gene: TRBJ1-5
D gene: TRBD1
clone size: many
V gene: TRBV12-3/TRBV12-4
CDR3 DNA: TGTGCCAGCAGTTTGGGTAACAGGGGATTACAGCCCCAGCATTTT
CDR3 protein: CASSLGNRGLQPQHF

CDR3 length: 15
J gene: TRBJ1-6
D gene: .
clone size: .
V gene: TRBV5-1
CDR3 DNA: TGCGCCAGCAGCTTGATCTCGAGGATAAATTCACCCCTCCACTTT
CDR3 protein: CASSLISRINSPLHF

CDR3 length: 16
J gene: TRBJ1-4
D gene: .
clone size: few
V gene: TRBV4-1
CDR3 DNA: TGCGCCAGCAGCCAAGCGTCTCTCTGGAGAGGGGAAAAACTGTTTTTT
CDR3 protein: CASSQASLWRGEKLFF

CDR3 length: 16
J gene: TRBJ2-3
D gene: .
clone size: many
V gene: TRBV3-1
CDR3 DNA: TGTGCCAGCAGCCAAGATTTGGCTTTACTCACAGATACGCAGTATTTT
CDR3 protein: CASSQDLALLTDTQYF

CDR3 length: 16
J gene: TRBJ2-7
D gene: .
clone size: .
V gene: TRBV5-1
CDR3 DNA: TGCGCCAGCAGCACCGCCCCGTCCGCGGATATCTACGAGCAGTACTTC
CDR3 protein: CASSTAPSADIYEQYF